This T cell receptor (beta chain) was found in a study of blood T cell repertoires in COVID-19. In germline, CDR1 is PRHDT, CDR2 FYEKMQ (reference sequence). The CDR3 is 15 residues long. The ends were cut back, 1 base at V and 5 bases at J, with 12 bases in the middle. Per the authors' pipeline: Reference gene primers were amplified, and this amplification served to estimate nucleated cell counts. This table comes from immunoSEQ multiplex PCR, and its TCRdb copy is limited to in-frame clones, with some not included. For V, J and clone size, that table is used; D and trimming come from the DNA. The table records about 170,000 clones, 83% of them present only once.

The chain combines TRBV13 with TRBJ2-1; the D gene is possibly TRBD2 (5 bases). This clonotype was obtained from a woman of 80 years or more with acute or convalescent COVID-19. Sequencing was done on a sample of peripheral blood. CDR3 coding DNA: TGTGCCAGCAGCTTAGCCCTAGGACTCCACAATGAGCAGTTCTTC. Translated, it gives CASSLALGLHNEQFF. Drawing the rest from reference TRBV13 and TRBJ2-1, the complete variable domain is AAGVIQSPRHLIKEKRETATLKCYPIPRHDTVYWYQQGPGQDPQFLISFYEKMQSDKGSIPDRFSAQQFSDYHSELNMSSLELGDSALYFCASSLALGLHNEQFFGPGTRLTVL.